This TCR beta chain was identified during a study of CD8+CD57+ T cells in acquired aplastic anemia (dated by TCRdb to between 2018 and 2020). With regard to the full study: On average, sorted CD4+ and CD8+ cells yielded 2.5 to 3.5 ug of extracted DNA, with a range of about 0.18 to 30 ug. CD8+CD57+ expansion was defined as frequency above the mean frequency observed in healthy subjects.

Profiling of TCR beta VDJ combinations and CDR3 sequences used genomic DNA as the template. An Illumina HiSeq 2000 was the platform used for TCR repertoire sequencing. The paper's data handling went like this. Repertoires were assessed using TRBV/TRBJ rearrangement plots, CDR3 size and DJ length profiles, and Simpson's diversity index. Whichever DNA sequence was most abundant in the deep sequencing data was defined as the immunodominant clone. CDR3 amino acid sequences were checked for sharing between subjects and were compared against published repertoires and the VDJdb database. TCRdb trimmed the raw reads at Q25, called clones with MiXCR and kept productive beta chains. Rows are combined by CDR3 protein, so each entry shows the most common genes and DNA. The V and J calls and clone size come from TCRdb's table, not from the authors' own analysis. A total of hundreds of thousands of distinct CDR3 sequences appear in this sample, roughly a third of them only once. The top ten hold less than 0.85% of the sample.

The germline V gene sets CDR1 to MDHEN and CDR2 to SYDVKM. Measured from the cysteine to the phenylalanine, the CDR3 is 15 residues long. The CDR3 DNA has 45 bases and is translated from base 1. V is pared back by 5 bases and J by 6 bases, with 19 bases lying between the germline termini. Patients chosen for sequencing had shown expansion of CD8+CD57+ cells by flow cytometry. Every patient had a diagnosis of severe acquired aplastic anemia based on International Study of Aplastic Anemia and Agranulocytosis and Camitta criteria. At the time blood was sampled, none of the patients had received any therapy. TCR repertoires of sorted CD4+ and CD8+ blood T cells from severe aplastic anemia patients and healthy subjects were deep-sequenced in the study. Patients were enrolled in the USA under clinicaltrials.gov protocols 00001620, 01623167, 00001397, 00071045, 00081523 and 00961064. Ficoll-Paque density gradient centrifugation was used to isolate peripheral blood mononuclear cells. Before DNA extraction, CD4+ and CD8+ T cells were sorted by FACS or by magnetic beads.

Broader findings and caveats from the paper: Although roughly 30 CD8+ CDR3 sequences were shared by patients and controls, these sequences appeared highly expressed in patients and within the immunodominant clones of patients. Between patients and healthy controls, no significant difference in CD8+ Simpson's diversity was found (P=0.060).

For this clonotype: This clone's antigen is unknown. No much larger clone is present one base from it, and per-base qualities are unavailable.

The rearranged segments are TRBV28 and TRBJ1-2; D gene: possibly TRBD1, on 5 matching bases. The TCR comes from a human donor with aplastic anemia. Sequencing used sorted CD4+, CD8+, or CD8+CD57+ T cells (not recorded which) from PBMCs. The base sequence is TGTGCCAGCAGTCCCTCCAGTCAGGGCATAGATGGCTACACCTTC. It translates as CASSPSSQGIDGYTF.